Listed below are T cell receptor beta chains from one sample, sequenced in a study of T cells in Graves' hyperthyroidism and ophthalmopathy. TCRdb reanalysed the multiplex PCR reads using MiXCR and keeps one entry per CDR3 protein. The sample lists approximately 380,000 distinct CDR3 sequences, 11% to 15% occurring once. The sequenced sample consisted of blood. The receptors here all came from a middle-aged man with Graves' ophthalmopathy. Both conserved end residues are part of each CDR3. The D gene is left open where the match is weak. Clone size is shown for a subset of rows, as once, few, many or a class of expanded clone.

len,d_gene,v_gene,j_gene,abundance,CDR3aa,CDR3nt
13,TRBD1,TRBV11-2,TRBJ2-1,many,CASSINRGHEQFF,TGTGCCAGCAGCATAAACAGGGGTCATGAGCAGTTCTTC
11,NA,TRBV11-3,TRBJ1-1,NA,CASKKEDGAFF,TGTGCCAGCAAAAAGGAGGATGGTGCTTTCTTT
13,TRBD1,TRBV28,TRBJ1-5,NA,CASRQGTNQPQHF,TGTGCCAGCAGACAGGGGACCAATCAGCCCCAGCATTTT
15,NA,TRBV19,TRBJ1-5,few,CAGGSETPSNQPQHF,TGTGCCGGGGGGTCAGAGACACCTAGCAATCAGCCCCAGCATTTT
16,TRBD1,TRBV28,TRBJ2-1,few,CASSFTGQGALDEQFF,TGTGCCAGCAGTTTCACCGGACAGGGGGCTCTGGATGAGCAGTTCTTC
13,TRBD2,TRBV5-1,TRBJ2-1,many,CASSWGTSGEQFF,TGCGCCAGCAGCTGGGGGACTAGCGGGGAGCAGTTCTTC
14,NA,TRBV20-1,TRBJ2-7,many,CSARDTIMWREQYF,TGCAGTGCTAGAGATACGATTATGTGGCGGGAGCAGTACTTC
14,NA,TRBV4-2,TRBJ2-1,NA,CASSQGYGLNEQFF,TGTGCCAGCAGCCAAGGGTACGGGTTGAATGAGCAGTTCTTC
14,TRBD1,TRBV19,TRBJ1-1,many,CASSDRELGTEAFF,TGTGCCAGTAGCGACAGGGAATTGGGTACTGAAGCTTTCTTT
12,NA,TRBV7-6,TRBJ2-2,NA,CASSLGAGELLF,TGTGCCAGCAGCTTAGGCGCCGGGGAGCTGCTTTTT
13,NA,TRBV13,TRBJ1-2,few,CASSTRLRGGYTF,TGTGCCAGCAGCACCCGTTTAAGAGGTGGCTACACCTTC
13,NA,TRBV14,TRBJ2-1,few,CASSGDSRNEQFF,TGTGCCAGCAGCGGGGACTCGCGGAATGAGCAGTTCTTC
13,NA,TRBV7-3,TRBJ2-5,few,CASSLGRLETQYF,TGTGCCAGCAGCTTAGGGCGTCTGGAGACCCAGTACTTC
16,TRBD2,TRBV3-1,TRBJ2-3,NA,CASSSGTSVFTDTQYF,TGTGCCAGCAGCTCCGGGACTAGCGTTTTTACAGATACGCAGTATTTT
13,NA,TRBV12-5,TRBJ2-1,many,CASAYGPDNEQFF,TGTGCTAGTGCTTACGGGCCCGACAATGAGCAGTTCTTC
17,TRBD2,TRBV7-8,TRBJ2-1,many,CASSLGLTSGRNNEQFF,TGTGCCAGCAGCTTAGGCCTGACTAGCGGGAGGAACAATGAGCAGTTCTTC
12,TRBD2,TRBV20-1,TRBJ2-1,many,CSAKTSDNEQFF,TGCAGTGCCAAGACTAGCGACAATGAGCAGTTCTTC
20,NA,TRBV4-1,TRBJ2-6,few,CASSYQVREGRASGANVLTF,TGCGCCAGCAGCTATCAAGTCCGTGAGGGACGGGCCTCTGGGGCCAACGTCCTGACTTTC
18,TRBD2,TRBV7-8,TRBJ2-7,many,CASSSPFGGDEILYEQYF,TGTGCCAGCAGCTCTCCCTTCGGGGGGGACGAGATCCTATACGAGCAGTACTTC
16,TRBD1,TRBV25-1,TRBJ1-2,NA,CASSGRDSQLLYGYTF,TGTGCCAGCAGTGGACGGGACAGCCAACTCCTCTATGGCTACACCTTC
16,NA,TRBV7-9,TRBJ1-3,NA,CASSLPPRGRKNTIYF,TGTGCCAGCAGCTTACCACCTCGGGGGCGAAAAAACACCATATATTTT
13,TRBD1,TRBV27,TRBJ1-1,many,CASRTGGGNEAFF,TGTGCCAGCAGGACAGGGGGGGGCAATGAAGCTTTCTTT
13,NA,TRBV28,TRBJ2-3,NA,CVAGAVATDTQYF,TGTGTGGCGGGGGCGGTGGCCACAGATACGCAGTATTTT
15,NA,TRBV28,TRBJ1-3,many,CASSEGTISGNTIYF,TGTGCCAGCAGCGAGGGGACAATCTCTGGAAACACCATATATTTT
15,NA,TRBV5-1,TRBJ1-3,many,CASSSQLTPGNTIYF,TGCGCCAGCAGCTCTCAGCTCACCCCTGGAAACACCATATATTTT
13,TRBD1,TRBV2,TRBJ2-7,many,CASRGDRGGEQYF,TGTGCCAGCAGGGGAGACAGGGGAGGCGAGCAGTACTTC
12,NA,TRBV2,TRBJ2-7,many,CASSEGLYEQYF,TGTGCCAGCAGTGAAGGGCTCTACGAGCAGTACTTC
13,NA,TRBV10-3,TRBJ2-3,many,CAIRGVNPDTQYF,TGTGCCATCAGAGGAGTTAACCCAGATACGCAGTATTTT
17,TRBD1,TRBV28,TRBJ2-2,few,CASIVSPGTALTGELFF,TGTGCCAGCATCGTAAGCCCCGGGACAGCACTTACCGGGGAGCTGTTTTTT
19,NA,TRBV4-1,TRBJ1-4,NA,CASSQISGRIPATNEKLFF,TGCGCCAGCAGCCAGATATCCGGACGGATCCCAGCAACTAATGAAAAACTGTTTTTT
15,NA,TRBV30,TRBJ2-3,many,CAWSVKGRGTDTQYF,TGTGCCTGGAGTGTGAAAGGGCGCGGGACAGATACGCAGTATTTT
15,NA,TRBV24-1,TRBJ2-2,few,CATSDLQDARGELFF,TGTGCCACCAGTGATTTGCAAGACGCAAGGGGGGAGCTGTTTTTT
22,NA,TRBV5-1,TRBJ2-1,many,CASTRRGAVNIVGTTTYNEQFF,TGCGCCAGCACCCGTAGGGGGGCGGTAAACATTGTGGGGACCACGACCTACAATGAGCAGTTCTTC
15,NA,TRBV27,TRBJ1-2,many,CASSLSQKTNYGYTF,TGTGCCAGCAGTTTATCCCAAAAAACTAACTATGGCTACACCTTC
16,TRBD2,TRBV7-9,TRBJ2-3,many,CASSQGTSGNTDTQYF,TGTGCCAGCAGCCAGGGGACTAGCGGGAACACAGATACGCAGTATTTT
16,TRBD2,TRBV5-1,TRBJ2-5,few,CASSLTSGRYQETQYF,TGCGCCAGCAGCCTAACTAGCGGGAGGTACCAAGAGACCCAGTACTTC
12,TRBD2,TRBV20-1,TRBJ2-7,many,CSASGRAGEQYF,TGCAGTGCTAGCGGGAGGGCGGGGGAGCAGTACTTC
16,TRBD1,TRBV7-2,TRBJ2-3,few,CASSIGTGVRTDTQYF,TGTGCCAGCAGCATCGGGACAGGGGTCCGCACAGATACGCAGTATTTT
13,NA,TRBV19,TRBJ2-1,NA,CASSIGKNNEQFF,TGTGCCAGTAGCATAGGGAAAAACAATGAGCAGTTCTTC
12,NA,TRBV20-1,TRBJ2-7,many,CSAMRGHYEQYF,TGCAGTGCTATGAGAGGGCACTACGAGCAGTACTTC
14,TRBD1,TRBV9,TRBJ1-2,NA,CASSELQGNHGYTF,TGTGCCAGCAGCGAGCTACAGGGGAACCATGGCTACACCTTC
16,TRBD2,TRBV5-4,TRBJ2-3,NA,CASSREFLAGGDTQYF,TGTGCCAGCAGCCGCGAGTTTCTAGCGGGGGGAGATACGCAGTATTTT
16,TRBD1,TRBV2,TRBJ2-5,NA,CASRARDRGVEETQYF,TGTGCCAGCAGAGCCCGTGACAGGGGGGTTGAGGAGACCCAGTACTTC
12,NA,TRBV18,TRBJ2-7,many,CASSGQDYEQYF,TGTGCCAGCTCAGGGCAAGACTACGAGCAGTACTTC
14,NA,TRBV6-1,TRBJ1-1,many,CASGLGVTHTEAFF,TGTGCCAGCGGACTCGGGGTTACCCACACTGAAGCTTTCTTT
14,NA,TRBV19,TRBJ1-1,few,CASSIWGRGTEAFF,TGTGCCAGTAGTATTTGGGGCCGGGGCACTGAAGCTTTCTTT
13,TRBD1,TRBV12-3/TRBV12-4,TRBJ2-5,NA,CASREQGTETQYF,TGTGCCAGCAGAGAACAGGGGACAGAGACCCAGTACTTC
12,NA,TRBV12-3/TRBV12-4,TRBJ2-3,few,CASSFAADTQYF,TGTGCCAGCAGTTTTGCTGCAGATACGCAGTATTTT
14,NA,TRBV5-4,TRBJ1-1,NA,CASSPGGGRTEAFF,TGTGCCAGCAGCCCGGGAGGGGGAAGGACTGAAGCTTTCTTT
12,NA,TRBV20-1,TRBJ2-3,NA,CSAYPGQHTQYF,TGCAGTGCTTACCCGGGACAACATACGCAGTATTTT
16,TRBD2,TRBV3-1,TRBJ2-1,many,CASSPSAGGPGNEQFF,TGTGCCAGCAGCCCGTCTGCGGGAGGGCCGGGCAATGAGCAGTTCTTC
15,NA,TRBV11-2,TRBJ2-1,many,CASSFSEGSYNEQFF,TGTGCCAGCAGCTTCAGTGAGGGCTCCTACAATGAGCAGTTCTTC
15,TRBD2,TRBV27,TRBJ2-7,many,CASSNSGSGSYEQYF,TGTGCCAGCAGTAATAGCGGGAGCGGTTCCTACGAGCAGTACTTC